This TCR beta chain appears in the sequencing data of a study of T cell changes during pregnancy in multiple sclerosis. Using immunoSEQ multiplex PCR, the repertoire was profiled, and TCRdb retains in-frame clones only, with some absent. The sample carries 60,000 to 70,000 clones, roughly 89% recorded once. The receptor was derived from a female donor in good health, enrolled as a control in a pregnancy study. Sequenced material: peripheral blood, taken in the third trimester of pregnancy.

CDR3 DNA sequence: TGCAGCGCTCCGGGACTAGCGGCTAATGAGCAGTTCTTC. This sequence encodes CSAPGLAANEQFF. This chain uses TRBV29-1 with TRBJ2-1, with 11 bases matching TRBD2. Germline-derived CDR1 and CDR2 are SQVTM and ANQGSEA. V lost 7 bases to trimming and J lost 7 bases; unmatched junction nucleotides: 6. The CDR3 is 13 amino acids.